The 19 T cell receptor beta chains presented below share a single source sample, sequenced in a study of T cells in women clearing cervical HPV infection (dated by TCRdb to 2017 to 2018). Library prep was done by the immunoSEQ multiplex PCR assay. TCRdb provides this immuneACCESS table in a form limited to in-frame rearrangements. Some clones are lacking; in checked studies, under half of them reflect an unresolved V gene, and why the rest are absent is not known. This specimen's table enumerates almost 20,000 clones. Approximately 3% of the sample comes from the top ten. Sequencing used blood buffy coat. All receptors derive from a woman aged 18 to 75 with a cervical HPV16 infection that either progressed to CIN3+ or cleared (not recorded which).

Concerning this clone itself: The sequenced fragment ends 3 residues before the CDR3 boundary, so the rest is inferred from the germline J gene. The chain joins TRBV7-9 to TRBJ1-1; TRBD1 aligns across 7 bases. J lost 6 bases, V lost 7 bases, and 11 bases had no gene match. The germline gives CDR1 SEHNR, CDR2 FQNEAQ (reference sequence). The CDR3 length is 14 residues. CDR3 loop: CASTQTGNSAEAFF. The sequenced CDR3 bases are TGTGCCAGCACCCAGACAGGGAATAGCGCTGAA.

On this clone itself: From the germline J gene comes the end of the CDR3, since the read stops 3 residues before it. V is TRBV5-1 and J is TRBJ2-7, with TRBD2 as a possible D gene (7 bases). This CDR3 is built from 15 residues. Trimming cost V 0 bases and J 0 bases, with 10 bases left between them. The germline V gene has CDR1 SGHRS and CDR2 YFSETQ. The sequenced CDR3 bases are TGCGCCAGCAGCTTGGGAGGGGGGGCCTCCTACGAG. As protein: CASSLGGGASYE. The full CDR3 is CASSLGGGASYEQYF.

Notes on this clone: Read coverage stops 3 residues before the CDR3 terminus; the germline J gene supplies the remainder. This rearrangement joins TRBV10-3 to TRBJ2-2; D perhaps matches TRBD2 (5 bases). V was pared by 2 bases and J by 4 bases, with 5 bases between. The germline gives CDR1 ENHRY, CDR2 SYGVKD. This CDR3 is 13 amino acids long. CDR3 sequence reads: CAISEEGTGELFF. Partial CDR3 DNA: TGTGCCATCAGTGAGGAGGGCACCGGGGAG.

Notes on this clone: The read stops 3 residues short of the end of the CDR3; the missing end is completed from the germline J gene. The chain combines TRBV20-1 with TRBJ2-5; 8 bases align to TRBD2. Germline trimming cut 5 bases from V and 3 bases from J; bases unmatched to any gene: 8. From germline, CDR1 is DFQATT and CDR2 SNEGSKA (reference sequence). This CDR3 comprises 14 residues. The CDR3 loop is CSASRGSGEETQYF. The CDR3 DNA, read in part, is TGCAGTGCTTCCCGGGGTAGCGGGGAAGAGACC.

CDR3 amino acids: CASSPSGGATTGELFF. CDR3 bases read: TGCGCCAGCAGCCCCAGCGGGGGGGCGACCACCGGGGAG. The chain links TRBV5-1 to TRBJ2-2; 10 positions agree with TRBD2. The read ends 3 residues early relative to the CDR3; the germline J gene fills the gap. This CDR3 contains 16 residues. V lost 4 bases to trimming and J lost 4 bases; unmatched junction nucleotides: 7. The V gene's germline CDR1 is SGHRS and CDR2 YFSETQ.

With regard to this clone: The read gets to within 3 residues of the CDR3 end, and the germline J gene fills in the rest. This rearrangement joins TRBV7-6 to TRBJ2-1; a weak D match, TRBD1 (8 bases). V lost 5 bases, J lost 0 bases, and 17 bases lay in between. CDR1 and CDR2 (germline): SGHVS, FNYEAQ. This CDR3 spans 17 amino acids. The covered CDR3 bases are TGTGCCAGCAGCCCCAGGGGGCGGGGGAGCTCCTACAATGAG. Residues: CASSPRGRGSSYNE. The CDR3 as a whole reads CASSPRGRGSSYNEQFF.

CDR3 amino acids: CASSVGGLLTEAFF. CDR3 bases read: TGTGCCAGCAGTGTCGGGGGGTTGCTCACTGAA. This chain uses TRBV12-3 or TRBV12-4 with TRBJ1-1, with D perhaps matching TRBD1 (5 bases). The CDR3 end falls 3 residues outside the read, so it is completed with the germline J gene. The length of the CDR3 is 14 residues. V lost 5 bases to trimming and J lost 4 bases, with 14 bases between them.

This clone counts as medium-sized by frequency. CDR3 amino acids: CSVKQGNNEKLFF. The sequenced CDR3 bases are TGCAGCGTGAAACAGGGAAATAATGAAAAA. The chain joins TRBV29-1 to TRBJ1-4; D might be TRBD1 (6 bases). The read halts 3 residues ahead of the CDR3 end, with the missing end drawn from the germline J gene. Trimming took 6 bases from V and 4 from J, leaving 12 bases between them. From germline, CDR1 is SQVTM and CDR2 ANQGSEA. This CDR3 has 13 residues.

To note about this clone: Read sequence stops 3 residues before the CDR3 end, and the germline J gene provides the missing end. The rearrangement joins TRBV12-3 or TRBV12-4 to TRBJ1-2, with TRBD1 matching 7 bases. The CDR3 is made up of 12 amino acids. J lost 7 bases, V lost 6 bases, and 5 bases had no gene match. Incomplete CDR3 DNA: TGTGCCAGCAGGAAGGGGGCGTCTGGC. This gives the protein CASRKGASG. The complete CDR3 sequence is CASRKGASGYTF.

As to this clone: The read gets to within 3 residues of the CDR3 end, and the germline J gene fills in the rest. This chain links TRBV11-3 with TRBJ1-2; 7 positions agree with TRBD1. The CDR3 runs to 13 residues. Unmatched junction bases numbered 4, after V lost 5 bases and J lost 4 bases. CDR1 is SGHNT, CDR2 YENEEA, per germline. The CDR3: CASSERTGYGYTF. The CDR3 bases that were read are TGTGCCAGCAGCGAAAGGACAGGCTATGGC. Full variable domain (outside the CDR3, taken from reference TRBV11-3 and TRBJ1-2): EAGVVQSPRYKIIEKKQPVAFWCNPISGHNTLYWYLQNLGQGPELLIRYENEEAVDDSQLPKDRFSAERLKGVDSTLKIQPAELGDSAVYLCASSERTGYGYTFGSGTRLTVV.

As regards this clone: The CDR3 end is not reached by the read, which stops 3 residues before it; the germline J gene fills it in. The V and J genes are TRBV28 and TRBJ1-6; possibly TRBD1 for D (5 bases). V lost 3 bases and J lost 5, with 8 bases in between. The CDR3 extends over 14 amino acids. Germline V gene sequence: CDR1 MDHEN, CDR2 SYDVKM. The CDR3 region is CASSFGTNNSPLHF. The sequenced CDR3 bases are TGTGCCAGCAGTTTCGGGACTAATAATTCACCC.

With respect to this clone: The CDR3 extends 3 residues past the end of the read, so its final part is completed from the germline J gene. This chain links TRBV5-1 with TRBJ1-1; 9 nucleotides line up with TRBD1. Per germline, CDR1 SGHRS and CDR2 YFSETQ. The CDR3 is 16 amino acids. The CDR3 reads CASSLGLGQGLNMAFF. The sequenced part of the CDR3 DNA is TGCGCCAGCAGCTTAGGTTTGGGACAGGGATTAAATATG.

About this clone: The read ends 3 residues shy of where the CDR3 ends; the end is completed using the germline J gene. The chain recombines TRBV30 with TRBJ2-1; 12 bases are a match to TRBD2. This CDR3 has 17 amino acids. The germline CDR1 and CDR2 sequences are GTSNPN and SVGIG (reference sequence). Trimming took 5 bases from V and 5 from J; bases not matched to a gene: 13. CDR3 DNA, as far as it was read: TGTGCCTGGGCGACTGCCCTGACTAGCGGGGGCCACAATGAG. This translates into CAWATALTSGGHNE. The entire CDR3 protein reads CAWATALTSGGHNEQFF.

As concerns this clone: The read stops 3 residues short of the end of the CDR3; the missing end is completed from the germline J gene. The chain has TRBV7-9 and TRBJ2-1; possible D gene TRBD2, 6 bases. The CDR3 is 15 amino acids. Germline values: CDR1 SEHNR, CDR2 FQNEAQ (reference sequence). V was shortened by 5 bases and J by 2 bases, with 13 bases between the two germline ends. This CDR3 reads CASSPTSTTYNEQFF. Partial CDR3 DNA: TGTGCCAGCAGCCCTACTAGCACCACCTACAATGAG.

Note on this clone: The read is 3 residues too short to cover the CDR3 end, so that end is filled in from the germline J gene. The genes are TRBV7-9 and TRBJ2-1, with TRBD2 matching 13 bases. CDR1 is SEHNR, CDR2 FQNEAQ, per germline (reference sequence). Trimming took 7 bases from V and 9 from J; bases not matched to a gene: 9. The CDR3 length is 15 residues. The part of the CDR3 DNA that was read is TGTGCCAGCACCTACGGACTAGCGGGGGCGGGTGAG. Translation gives CASTYGLAGAGE. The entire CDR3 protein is CASTYGLAGAGEQFF.

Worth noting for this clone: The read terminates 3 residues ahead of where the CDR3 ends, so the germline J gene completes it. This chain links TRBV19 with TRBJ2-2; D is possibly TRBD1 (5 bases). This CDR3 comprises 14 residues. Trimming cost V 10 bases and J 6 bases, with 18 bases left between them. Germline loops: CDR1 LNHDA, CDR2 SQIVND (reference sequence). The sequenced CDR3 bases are TGTGCCATCTCGCCGGGCAGGGCCCCCGGGGAG. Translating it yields CAISPGRAPGE. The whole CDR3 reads CAISPGRAPGELFF.

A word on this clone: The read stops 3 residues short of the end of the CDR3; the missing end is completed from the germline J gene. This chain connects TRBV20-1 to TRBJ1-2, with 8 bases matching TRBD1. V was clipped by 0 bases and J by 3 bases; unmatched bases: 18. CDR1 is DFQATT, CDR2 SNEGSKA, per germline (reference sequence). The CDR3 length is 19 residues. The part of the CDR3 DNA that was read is TGCAGTGCTAGAGATCTCGTTGGGACAGGAGTTAGCCCCCACTATGGC. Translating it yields CSARDLVGTGVSPHYG. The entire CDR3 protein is CSARDLVGTGVSPHYGYTF.

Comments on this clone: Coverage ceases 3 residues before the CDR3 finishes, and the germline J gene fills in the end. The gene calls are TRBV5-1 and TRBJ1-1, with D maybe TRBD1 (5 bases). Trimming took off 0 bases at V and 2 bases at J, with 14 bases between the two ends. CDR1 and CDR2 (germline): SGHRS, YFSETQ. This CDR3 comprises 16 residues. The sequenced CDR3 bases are TGCGCCAGCAGCTTGGCGTTCCACGGGACTAACACTGAA. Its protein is CASSLAFHGTNTE. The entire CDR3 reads CASSLAFHGTNTEAFF.

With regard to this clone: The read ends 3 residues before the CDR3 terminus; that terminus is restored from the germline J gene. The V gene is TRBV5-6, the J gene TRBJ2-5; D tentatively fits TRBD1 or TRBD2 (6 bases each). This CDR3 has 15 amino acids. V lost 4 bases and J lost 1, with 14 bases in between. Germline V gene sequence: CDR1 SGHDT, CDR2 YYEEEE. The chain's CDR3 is CASSEGRGGQETQYF. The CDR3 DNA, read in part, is TGTGCCAGCAGCGAAGGCAGGGGAGGCCAAGAGACC.